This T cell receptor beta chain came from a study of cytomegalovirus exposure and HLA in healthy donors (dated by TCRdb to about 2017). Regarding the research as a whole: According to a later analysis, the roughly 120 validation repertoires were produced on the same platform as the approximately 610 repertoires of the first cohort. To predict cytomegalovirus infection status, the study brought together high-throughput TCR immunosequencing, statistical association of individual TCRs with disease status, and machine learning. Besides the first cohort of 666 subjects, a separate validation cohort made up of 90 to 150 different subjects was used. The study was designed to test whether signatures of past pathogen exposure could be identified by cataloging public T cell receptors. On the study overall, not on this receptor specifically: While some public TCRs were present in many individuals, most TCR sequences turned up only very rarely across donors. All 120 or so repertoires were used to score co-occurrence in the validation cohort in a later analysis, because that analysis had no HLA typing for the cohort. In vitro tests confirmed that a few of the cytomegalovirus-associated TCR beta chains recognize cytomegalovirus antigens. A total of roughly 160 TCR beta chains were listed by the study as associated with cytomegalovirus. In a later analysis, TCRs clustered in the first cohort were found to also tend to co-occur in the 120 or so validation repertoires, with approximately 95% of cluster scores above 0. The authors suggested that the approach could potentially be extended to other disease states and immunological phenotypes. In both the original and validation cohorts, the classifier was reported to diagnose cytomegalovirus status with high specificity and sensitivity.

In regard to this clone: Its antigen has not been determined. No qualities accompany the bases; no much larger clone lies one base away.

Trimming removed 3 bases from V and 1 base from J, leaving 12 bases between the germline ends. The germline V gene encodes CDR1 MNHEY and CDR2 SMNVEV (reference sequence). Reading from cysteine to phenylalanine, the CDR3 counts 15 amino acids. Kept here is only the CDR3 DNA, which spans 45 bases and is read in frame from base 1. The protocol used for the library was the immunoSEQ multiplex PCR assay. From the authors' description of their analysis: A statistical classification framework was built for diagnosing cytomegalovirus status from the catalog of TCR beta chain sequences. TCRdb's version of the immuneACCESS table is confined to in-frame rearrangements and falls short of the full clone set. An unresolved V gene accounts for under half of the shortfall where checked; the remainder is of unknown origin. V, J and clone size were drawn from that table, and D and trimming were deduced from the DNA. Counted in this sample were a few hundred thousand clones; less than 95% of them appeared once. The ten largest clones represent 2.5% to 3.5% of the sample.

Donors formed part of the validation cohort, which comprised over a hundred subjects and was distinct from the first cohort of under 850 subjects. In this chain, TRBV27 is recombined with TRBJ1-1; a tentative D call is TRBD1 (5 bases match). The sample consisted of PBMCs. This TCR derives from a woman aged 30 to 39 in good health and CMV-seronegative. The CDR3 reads CASSFGGTPNTEAFF. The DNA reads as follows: TGTGCCAGCAGTTTTGGGGGGACTCCGAACACTGAAGCTTTCTTT.